The sequence of this T cell receptor beta chain was determined in a study of PD-1 blockade in classical Hodgkin lymphoma. Overall study: Patients in the cohort were put on intravenous nivolumab, 3 mg/kg every 2 weeks. Study-wide results and limits: Patients excluded were those beginning nivolumab under 1 year after ASCT. Researchers reported that CD4+ TCR diversity, though not CD8+, rose significantly by C4D1.

No patient escaped relapse after autologous stem cell transplantation, and brentuximab vedotin exposure varied. As for this clone: Its antigen is unidentified.

Here immunoSEQ multiplex PCR was the method, and the copy in TCRdb shows in-frame clones only, minus some. The repertoire holds more than 45,000 clones, approximately 90% seen once, with 10% in the top ten. This CDR3 comprises 13 residues. V was clipped by 3 bases and J by 2 bases, with 8 bases between them. Germline V gives CDR1 SGHTA, CDR2 FQGNSA. The chain recombines TRBV7-2 with TRBJ2-7; no clear D. The starting material was peripheral blood mononuclear cells (PBMCs), obtained before the second cycle of nivolumab. The receptor was isolated from a human donor with classical Hodgkin lymphoma. In DNA form, the CDR3 reads TGTGCCAGCAGCTTTATAGTGGCCTACGAGCAGTACTTC. Its protein product is CASSFIVAYEQYF.